The TCR beta chain described here comes from a study of blood T cell repertoires in COVID-19. Across the study: The origin of the acute and convalescent COVID-19 samples was the United States, Italy and Spain. Nucleic acid was either cDNA or gDNA, and it came from T cells, B-cell-depleted T cells, or PBMCs.

Original processing methods: Amplification with reference gene primers provided the estimates of nucleated cell counts. Assay used: immunoSEQ multiplex PCR; TCRdb lists only in-frame clones, some missing. For V, J and clone size, that table is used; D and trimming come from the DNA. Of about 190,000 clones detected, roughly 80% appear once; the ten largest clones hold 13%. J was trimmed by 0 bases and V by 3 bases; bases with no gene match: 5. Germline assignment: CDR1 GTSNPN and CDR2 SVGIG (reference sequence). The CDR3 is 17 amino acids. Material for sequencing was peripheral blood. The chain uses TRBV30 and TRBJ2-3; 14 nucleotides agree with TRBD2. The receptor was derived from a man aged 50 to 59 who had recovered from COVID-19. The CDR3 bases are TGTGCCTGGAGAGCCGGGACTAGCGGGAGCAGCACAGATACGCAGTATTTT. Translated, it gives CAWRAGTSGSSTDTQYF.